The 5 T cell receptor beta chains given below trace back to one sample, sequenced in a study of blood T cell repertoires in COVID-19 (dated by TCRdb to 2018 to 2020). The library was obtained by the immunoSEQ multiplex PCR assay. TCRdb holds this immuneACCESS table with in-frame rearrangements only. Some clones are missing; in checked studies, unresolved V genes explain under half, and the rest has no known cause. The sample contains some 14,000 clones, approximately 84% of them found a single time. The top ten hold approximately 9.1% of the sample. Input material: peripheral blood. These receptors all stem from a human donor in a cohort sampled during active COVID-19.

The gene calls are TRBV2 and TRBJ2-7, with 7 bases identical to TRBD1. V lost 3 bases to trimming and J lost 3 bases; unmatched junction nucleotides: 5. Germline V gene lookup returns CDR1 SNHLY and CDR2 FYNNEI. The CDR3 covers 14 residues. CDR3 region: CASSESGQLYEQYF. CDR3 DNA: TGTGCCAGCAGTGAGTCGGGACAGCTCTACGAGCAGTACTTC.

This clone came up a few times. The V gene is TRBV7-9, the J gene TRBJ1-3; 10 positions agree with TRBD1. V was clipped by 4 bases and J by 4 bases; unmatched bases: 7. Per the germline V gene, CDR1 is SEHNR and CDR2 is FQNEAQ (reference sequence). CDR3 length: 16 amino acids. CDR3 protein: CASSWETGGDGNTIYF. For the CDR3, the DNA is TGTGCCAGCAGCTGGGAGACAGGGGGCGACGGAAACACCATATATTTT.

The rearrangement joins TRBV4-1 to TRBJ2-3; a possible D gene is TRBD1 (6 bases). Per the germline V gene, CDR1 is MGHRA and CDR2 is YSYEKL. The CDR3 contains 15 residues. With 0 bases removed from V and 0 bases from J, the gap between germline ends came to 7 bases. CDR3 coding DNA: TGCGCCAGCAGCCAAGATGGACAGAGCACAGATACGCAGTATTTT. It translates to CASSQDGQSTDTQYF.

This chain links TRBV7-2 with TRBJ1-2; D is perhaps TRBD1 (6 bases). The CDR3 has 16 amino acids. CDR1 and CDR2 from the germline V gene are SGHTA and FQGNSA. Deletions cut 0 bases from V and 3 bases from J, with 14 bases between. Written as DNA, the CDR3 is TGTGCCAGCAGCTTAGCCTCCCTCTCAGGGGACTATGGCTACACCTTC. Its protein is CASSLASLSGDYGYTF.

CDR3 loop: CAIKSLAGANEQYF. As DNA, the CDR3 is TGTGCCATCAAATCTCTAGCGGGAGCCAACGAGCAGTACTTC. The V gene is TRBV10-3, the J gene TRBJ2-7, with TRBD2 identical over 10 bases. Per the germline V gene, CDR1 is ENHRY and CDR2 is SYGVKD. This CDR3 contains 14 residues. The V segment lost 7 bases and the J segment 5 bases; nucleotides outside the gene matches: 8.